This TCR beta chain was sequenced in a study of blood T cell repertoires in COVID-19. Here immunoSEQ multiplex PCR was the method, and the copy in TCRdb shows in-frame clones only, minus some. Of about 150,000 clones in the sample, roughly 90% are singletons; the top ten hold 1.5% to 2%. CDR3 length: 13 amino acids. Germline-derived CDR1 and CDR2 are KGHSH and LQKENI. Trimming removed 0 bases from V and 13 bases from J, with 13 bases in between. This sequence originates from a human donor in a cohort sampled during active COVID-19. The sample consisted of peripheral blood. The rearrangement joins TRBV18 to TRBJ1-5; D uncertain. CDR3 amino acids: CASSPPGLGPQHF. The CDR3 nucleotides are TGTGCCAGCTCACCACCCGGACTAGGTCCTCAGCATTTT. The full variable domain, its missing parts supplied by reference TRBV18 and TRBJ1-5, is NAGVMQNPRHLVRRRGQEARLRCSPMKGHSHVYWYRQLPEEGLKFMVYLQKENIIDESGMPKERFSAEFPKEGPSILRIQQVVRGDSAAYFCASSPPGLGPQHFGDGTRLSIL.